A single sample gave rise to the 23 T cell receptor beta chains below, sequenced in a study of shared clonotypes between healthy human individuals. Here immunoSEQ multiplex PCR was the method, and the copy in TCRdb shows in-frame clones only, minus some. The profile shows about 2.3 million clones, 85% to 95% of them singletons. Sample: naive CD4+ T cells from PBMCs. Sample subset: CD45RA+ positively selected. All receptors come from a man between 18 and 35 years old in good health. Some clones in this sample may be carry-over from other donors' samples.

V and J are TRBV2 and TRBJ2-2; D gene uncertain. The CDR3 length is 15 residues. V dropped 6 bases and J dropped 2 bases, with 13 bases sitting between them. Germline values: CDR1 SNHLY, CDR2 FYNNEI. CDR3 amino acids: CASSLWALNTGELFF. Written as DNA, the CDR3 is TGTGCCAGCAGCCTGTGGGCATTAAACACCGGGGAGCTGTTTTTT.

This sequence joins TRBV11-3 and TRBJ2-4; 8 nucleotides match TRBD2. This CDR3 contains 15 residues. After removal of 4 bases from V and 7 bases from J, the junction contained 9 bases not matched to a gene. In germline, CDR1 is SGHNT, CDR2 YENEEA. The CDR3 coding sequence is TGTGCCAGCAGCTCCCCCGGGAGGGGTGGCAACATTCAGTACTTC. It translates to CASSSPGRGGNIQYF.

The chain links TRBV2 to TRBJ2-7; 10 bases are shared with TRBD2. V shed 4 bases and J 2 bases; nucleotides not matched to a gene: 8. Looked up from germline, CDR1 is SNHLY and CDR2 is FYNNEI. This CDR3 spans 16 amino acids. CDR3 amino acids: CASSAEGLAGAYEQYF. The CDR3 region has the DNA TGTGCCAGCAGTGCCGAGGGGCTAGCGGGAGCCTACGAGCAGTACTTC.

J is TRBJ2-3 and V is TRBV5-1; D is ambiguous. Germline CDR1 reads SGHRS; CDR2 reads YFSETQ. Trimming removed 8 bases from V and 2 bases from J, with 12 bases in between. This CDR3 region has 13 residues. The CDR3 region is CASSRAVTDTQYF. The CDR3 nucleotides are TGCGCCAGTTCCAGAGCCGTCACAGATACGCAGTATTTT. Combining the CDR3 with reference TRBV5-1 and TRBJ2-3 gives the whole variable domain KAGVTQTPRYLIKTRGQQVTLSCSPISGHRSVSWYQQTPGQGLQFLFEYFSETQRNKGNFPGRFSGRQFSNSRSEMNVSTLELGDSALYLCASSRAVTDTQYFGPGTRLTVL.

The chain employs TRBV11-3 and TRBJ1-1; no firm D call. Germline CDR1 reads SGHNT; CDR2 reads YENEEA. The CDR3 has 13 amino acids. The ends were cut back, 1 base at V and 5 bases at J, with 8 bases in the middle. The CDR3 sequence: CASSLGGATEAFF. CDR3 coding DNA: TGTGCCAGCAGCTTAGGGGGAGCTACTGAAGCTTTCTTT. The full variable domain, completed using reference TRBV11-3 and TRBJ1-1, is EAGVVQSPRYKIIEKKQPVAFWCNPISGHNTLYWYLQNLGQGPELLIRYENEEAVDDSQLPKDRFSAERLKGVDSTLKIQPAELGDSAVYLCASSLGGATEAFFGQGTRLTVV.

This clone was counted between two and nine times. Other DNA sequences in the same sample also yield this CDR3. The V and J genes are TRBV2 and TRBJ1-1; D is undetermined. Germline V gene data show CDR1 as SNHLY and CDR2 as FYNNEI. The CDR3 is 13 amino acids. The V gene lost 6 bases and the J gene lost 1 base, with 9 bases spanning the gap. The CDR3 DNA sequence: TGTGCCAGCAGCCCGACGGGGAACACTGAAGCTTTCTTT. Protein product: CASSPTGNTEAFF. The full variable domain, its missing parts supplied by reference TRBV2 and TRBJ1-1, is EPEVTQTPSHQVTQMGQEVILRCVPISNHLYFYWYRQILGQKVEFLVSFYNNEISEKSEIFDDQFSVERPDGSNFTLKIRSTKLEDSAMYFCASSPTGNTEAFFGQGTRLTVV.

As regards this clone: This specimen includes other DNA sequences encoding the same CDR3. V is TRBV28 and J is TRBJ2-3, with 8 bases lining up with TRBD2. Germline-derived CDR1 and CDR2 are MDHEN and SYDVKM. This CDR3 region has 14 residues. V lost 5 bases, J lost 3 bases, and 4 bases stayed unmatched. CDR3 amino acids: CASSVAGSTDTQYF. The CDR3 DNA reads TGTGCCAGCAGTGTAGCGGGATCGACAGATACGCAGTATTTT.

The rearrangement links TRBV28 to TRBJ1-5, with 7 bases lining up with TRBD1. The CDR3 is made up of 15 amino acids. With 4 bases clipped from V and 5 bases from J, the junction kept 8 bases outside the gene matches. CDR1 is MDHEN, CDR2 SYDVKM, per germline. DNA for the CDR3: TGTGCCAGCAGTTCTGGACAGGTAGGCCATCAGCCCCAGCATTTT. It specifies CASSSGQVGHQPQHF.

This clone was detected a few times. This sample includes further DNA sequences coding for the same CDR3. This chain connects TRBV29-1 to TRBJ1-1, with D unresolved. V dropped 4 bases and J dropped 0 bases, with 9 bases sitting between them. CDR1 SQVTM and CDR2 ANQGSEA come from the germline V gene. This CDR3 comprises 13 residues. The chain's CDR3 is CSVAGVLNTEAFF. CDR3 nucleotides: TGCAGCGTTGCCGGGGTCTTGAACACTGAAGCTTTCTTT.

The chain has TRBV10-3 and TRBJ2-7; 7 bases fit TRBD2. Germline CDR1 and CDR2: ENHRY and SYGVKD. The CDR3 runs 13 residues. Germline trimming cut 4 bases from V and 7 bases from J; bases unmatched to any gene: 7. Here the CDR3 reads CAISGGSPSEQYF. CDR3 nucleotides: TGTGCCATCAGTGGCGGGAGCCCAAGTGAGCAGTACTTC.

This chain connects TRBV28 to TRBJ2-5, with 7 bases identical to TRBD2. This CDR3 comprises 15 residues. V dropped 3 bases and J dropped 1; count of bases not matched to a gene: 5. The germline CDR1 and CDR2 sequences are MDHEN and SYDVKM. The CDR3 DNA follows: TGTGCCAGCAGTTTTTTGTGGGAGGGCCAAGAGACCCAGTACTTC. It translates to CASSFLWEGQETQYF.

The genes are TRBV11-3 and TRBJ1-3; D is perhaps TRBD1 (5 bases). Germline assignment: CDR1 SGHNT and CDR2 YENEEA. The V end was cut by 5 bases, the J end by 7 bases, with 6 bases between. The CDR3 consists of 11 residues. The CDR3 DNA is TGTGCCAGCAGCAGGGGTAACACCATATATTTT. It specifies CASSRGNTIYF.

The gene calls are TRBV12-5 and TRBJ2-3; 11 bases match TRBD1. CDR1 is LGHNT and CDR2 is FRNRAP in the germline V gene. This CDR3 spans 16 amino acids. Trimming cost V 1 base and J 5 bases; bases outside gene matches: 5. CDR3 residues: CASGLGTGGLGDTQYF. As DNA, the CDR3 is TGTGCTAGTGGTTTGGGGACAGGGGGCTTAGGAGATACGCAGTATTTT.

The gene calls are TRBV18 and TRBJ1-6; maybe TRBD1 (5 bases). The CDR3 runs 15 residues. CDR1 KGHSH and CDR2 LQKENI come from the germline V gene. Between the trimmed V and J ends, which lost 3 bases and 8 bases, there was a span of 14 bases. The CDR3 protein is CASSPVGRGDSPLHF. The CDR3, as DNA: TGTGCCAGCTCACCGGTAGGGAGAGGGGATTCACCCCTCCACTTT.

The chain employs TRBV28 and TRBJ2-7; 8 bases are a match to TRBD2. CDR1 is MDHEN and CDR2 is SYDVKM in the germline V gene. The J segment lost 2 bases and the V segment lost 8 bases, leaving 11 bases of the junction unmatched. This CDR3 region has 15 residues. CDR3 DNA: TGTGCCAGCGGCGGGGGGCTTACAGCCGCCTACGAGCAGTACTTC. Translating it yields CASGGGLTAAYEQYF.

This chain joins TRBV5-1 and TRBJ1-2; D ambiguous. Trimming left V 4 bases short and J 4 bases short, with 11 bases between. The germline CDR1 and CDR2 sequences are SGHRS and YFSETQ. The CDR3 covers 13 residues. The CDR3 reads CASSQPEGYGYTF. The CDR3 DNA reads TGCGCCAGCAGCCAGCCCGAGGGCTATGGCTACACCTTC.

The chain combines TRBV7-9 with TRBJ1-4; possible D gene TRBD1, 5 bases. Deletions cut 5 bases from V and 8 bases from J, with 12 bases between. The germline V gene encodes CDR1 SEHNR and CDR2 FQNEAQ (reference sequence). The CDR3 contains 13 residues. This CDR3 is CASSPGPLEKLFF. CDR3 DNA: TGTGCCAGCAGCCCGGGACCGTTGGAAAAACTGTTTTTT.

This chain connects TRBV7-2 to TRBJ2-7; 10 nucleotides line up with TRBD2. V was pared by 0 bases and J by 2 bases, with 1 base of the junction left unmatched. Germline CDR1 reads SGHTA; CDR2 reads FQGNSA. CDR3 length: 15 residues. In nucleotides, the CDR3 is TGTGCCAGCAGCTTAGCAGCGGGAGGGCCCTACGAGCAGTACTTC. Translation gives CASSLAAGGPYEQYF.

The chain employs TRBV4-3 and TRBJ2-2, with D perhaps matching TRBD2 (6 bases). Germline V gene lookup returns CDR1 LGHNA and CDR2 YSLEER. The V end was cut by 4 bases, the J end by 3 bases, with 12 bases between. The CDR3 spans 15 residues. The CDR3 sequence: CASSPDYWYTGELFF. DNA of the CDR3: TGCGCCAGCAGCCCGGACTATTGGTACACCGGGGAGCTGTTTTTT.

The chain employs TRBV6-5 and TRBJ2-1, with 7 bases aligning to TRBD2. Per the germline V gene, CDR1 is MNHEY and CDR2 is SVGAGI. The J segment lost 7 bases and the V segment lost 2 bases, leaving 8 bases of the junction unmatched. The CDR3 runs to 15 residues. Written as DNA, the CDR3 is TGTGCCAGCAGTTACCGGGCGGGAGCGAGGAATGAGCAGTTCTTC. Its protein product is CASSYRAGARNEQFF.

Concerning this clone itself: The junction departs from the called germline gene at one end, perhaps through a read error. This sequence joins TRBV27 and TRBJ1-1; 7 bases fit TRBD1. Germline V lookup: CDR1 MNHEY, CDR2 SMNVEV (reference sequence). The CDR3 extends over 12 amino acids. In DNA, the CDR3 is TGTGCCAGCAGTTCAGACAGGGCTGAGGCTTTCTTT. Translation: CASSSDRAEAFF.

The chain is built from TRBV7-9 and TRBJ2-7, with 7 bases that match TRBD1. The CDR3 spans 16 residues. Germline assignment: CDR1 SEHNR and CDR2 FQNEAQ (reference sequence). V was clipped by 5 bases and J by 3 bases; unmatched bases: 13. The DNA of the CDR3 is TGTGCCAGCAGCCAAAGGCCAGGGGGTTCTGGCTACGAGCAGTACTTC. Translation gives CASSQRPGGSGYEQYF.

The CDR3 sequence: CASSPTGISMNTEAFF. DNA for the CDR3: TGTGCCAGCAGCCCAACAGGGATAAGTATGAACACTGAAGCTTTCTTT. The V and J genes are TRBV2 and TRBJ1-1, with D possibly being TRBD1 (6 bases). This CDR3 region has 16 residues. V lost 6 bases and J lost 0, with 17 bases in between. Looked up from germline, CDR1 is SNHLY and CDR2 is FYNNEI. The full variable domain, with the rest looked up from reference TRBV2 and TRBJ1-1, is EPEVTQTPSHQVTQMGQEVILRCVPISNHLYFYWYRQILGQKVEFLVSFYNNEISEKSEIFDDQFSVERPDGSNFTLKIRSTKLEDSAMYFCASSPTGISMNTEAFFGQGTRLTVV.